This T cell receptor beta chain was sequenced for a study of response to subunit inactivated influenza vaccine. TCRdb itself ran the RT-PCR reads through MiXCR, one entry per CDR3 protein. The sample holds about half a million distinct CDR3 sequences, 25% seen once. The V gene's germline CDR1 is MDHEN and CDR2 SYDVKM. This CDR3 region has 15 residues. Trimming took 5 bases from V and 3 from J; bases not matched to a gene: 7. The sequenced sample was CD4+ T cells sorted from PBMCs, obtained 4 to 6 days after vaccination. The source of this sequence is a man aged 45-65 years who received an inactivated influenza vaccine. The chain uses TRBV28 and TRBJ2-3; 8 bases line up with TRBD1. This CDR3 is CASSPSGQGTDTQYF. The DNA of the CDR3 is TGTGCCAGCAGTCCCTCCGGACAGGGTACAGATACGCAGTATTTT.